This T cell receptor beta chain was recovered during a study of PD-1 blockade in classical Hodgkin lymphoma. Clones were read by immunoSEQ multiplex PCR, and TCRdb kept only the in-frame ones, dropping some. The table includes 20,000 to 25,000 clones, roughly 70% detected once. In germline, CDR1 is ENHRY, CDR2 SYGVKD. The CDR3 loop spans 16 amino acids. Time point noted: cycle 4 day 1 (C4D1), after less than 7 weeks of nivolumab. After autologous stem cell transplantation all patients relapsed, and prior brentuximab vedotin exposure differed between cohorts. The sequencing here drew on peripheral blood mononuclear cells (PBMCs), taken before the fourth cycle of nivolumab. The chain uses TRBV10-3 and TRBJ2-5; D is possibly TRBD2 (6 bases). The last part of the DNA fits TRBJ2-7 better; the J call may be wrong. The receptor was isolated from a human donor with classical Hodgkin lymphoma. The CDR3 DNA follows: TGTGCCATCAGTGACGTCAGACTAGGCACCTCCTACGAGCAGTACTTC. This gives the protein CAISDVRLGTSYEQYF.